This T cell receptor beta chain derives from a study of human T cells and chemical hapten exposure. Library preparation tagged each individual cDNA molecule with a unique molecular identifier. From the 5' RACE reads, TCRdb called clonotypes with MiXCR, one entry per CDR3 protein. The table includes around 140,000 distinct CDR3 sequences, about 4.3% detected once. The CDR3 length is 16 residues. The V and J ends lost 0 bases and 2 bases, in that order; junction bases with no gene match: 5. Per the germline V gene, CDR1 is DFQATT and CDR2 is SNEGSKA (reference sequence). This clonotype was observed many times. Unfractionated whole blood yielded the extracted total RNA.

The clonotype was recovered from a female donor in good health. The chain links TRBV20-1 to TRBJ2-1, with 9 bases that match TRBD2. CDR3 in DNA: TGCAGTGCTAGAGATCCTCGCGGGGGGGCCTACAATGAGCAGTTCTTC. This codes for CSARDPRGGAYNEQFF.